These 8 T cell receptor beta chains were sequenced from one sample in a study of cytomegalovirus exposure and HLA in healthy donors. Researchers ran the PCR with 60 Vbeta and 13 Jbeta primers. Profiled with immunoSEQ multiplex PCR; TCRdb holds only in-frame clones, not every one. Of around 50,000 clones listed, about 80% are singletons. Sequences were obtained from PBMCs. These receptors were obtained from a middle-aged man in good health and CMV-seronegative.

The V gene is TRBV5-1, the J gene TRBJ1-1; D is unclear. This CDR3 has 13 amino acids. The V gene lost 0 bases and the J gene lost 7 bases, with 10 bases spanning the gap. Germline V gives CDR1 SGHRS, CDR2 YFSETQ. The CDR3 nucleotides are TGCGCCAGCAGCTTGGAGGAGTTGGGTGAAGCTTTCTTT. Amino acid sequence: CASSLEELGEAFF.

The chain joins TRBV6-5 to TRBJ2-2; perhaps TRBD2 as D (6 bases). There are 14 residues in the CDR3. V was clipped by 6 bases and J by 5 bases, with 13 bases between them. Germline values: CDR1 MNHEY, CDR2 SVGAGI. The CDR3 spells CASRRTAGTGELFF. Written as DNA, the CDR3 is TGTGCCAGCAGGCGTACCGCGGGAACCGGGGAGCTGTTTTTT.

The chain employs TRBV7-2 and TRBJ1-6; 8 positions agree with TRBD1. The V and J ends lost 5 bases and 7 bases, in that order; junction bases with no gene match: 4. Germline V CDR1 and CDR2: SGHTA, FQGNSA. CDR3 length: 14 residues. This chain's CDR3 is CASSTRDRNSPLHF. In nucleotides, the CDR3 is TGTGCCAGCAGCACCCGGGACAGGAATTCACCCCTCCACTTT.

The chain joins TRBV7-2 to TRBJ2-1; 7 nucleotides line up with TRBD2. J gave up 4 bases and V 2 bases, and 5 bases lay outside the gene matches. This CDR3 comprises 15 residues. Germline values: CDR1 SGHTA, CDR2 FQGNSA. CDR3 bases: TGTGCCAGCAGCTTACTGCGGGGGTCGTACAATGAGCAGTTCTTC. Translated, it gives CASSLLRGSYNEQFF.

V usage is TRBV5-1 and J usage is TRBJ2-5, with D unresolved. Germline V gene sequence: CDR1 SGHRS, CDR2 YFSETQ. This CDR3 is 15 amino acids long. V lost 6 bases to trimming and J lost 2 bases, with 17 bases between them. DNA of the CDR3: TGCGCCAGCAAACGACTCCTCGTCGCACAAGAGACCCAGTACTTC. This translates into CASKRLLVAQETQYF.

The V and J genes are TRBV2 and TRBJ2-5; 9 bases agree with TRBD1. V trimming: 7 bases; J trimming: 5 bases; junction bases outside the gene matches: 5. Germline assignment: CDR1 SNHLY and CDR2 FYNNEI. This CDR3 is 13 amino acids long. This CDR3 is CASTRDRVETQYF. In DNA form, the CDR3 reads TGTGCCAGCACCCGGGACAGGGTTGAGACCCAGTACTTC.

The chain employs TRBV2 and TRBJ1-1; D gene ambiguous. The V and J ends lost 6 bases and 3 bases respectively, with 14 bases between them. The CDR3 has 14 residues. In germline, CDR1 is SNHLY, CDR2 FYNNEI. The CDR3 is CASRNRLADTEAFF. The CDR3 nucleotides read TGTGCCAGCAGAAATAGACTGGCTGACACTGAAGCTTTCTTT.

This sequence joins TRBV5-1 and TRBJ2-5; TRBD2 agrees at 12 bases. Unmatched junction bases numbered 8, after V lost 4 bases and J lost 4 bases. The CDR3 is made up of 16 amino acids. The V gene's germline CDR1 is SGHRS and CDR2 YFSETQ. CDR3 amino acids: CASSRRTSGAGETQYF. CDR3 in DNA: TGCGCCAGCAGCAGAAGGACTAGCGGGGCGGGAGAGACCCAGTACTTC. The full variable domain, completed using reference TRBV5-1 and TRBJ2-5, is KAGVTQTPRYLIKTRGQQVTLSCSPISGHRSVSWYQQTPGQGLQFLFEYFSETQRNKGNFPGRFSGRQFSNSRSEMNVSTLELGDSALYLCASSRRTSGAGETQYFGPGTRLLVL.